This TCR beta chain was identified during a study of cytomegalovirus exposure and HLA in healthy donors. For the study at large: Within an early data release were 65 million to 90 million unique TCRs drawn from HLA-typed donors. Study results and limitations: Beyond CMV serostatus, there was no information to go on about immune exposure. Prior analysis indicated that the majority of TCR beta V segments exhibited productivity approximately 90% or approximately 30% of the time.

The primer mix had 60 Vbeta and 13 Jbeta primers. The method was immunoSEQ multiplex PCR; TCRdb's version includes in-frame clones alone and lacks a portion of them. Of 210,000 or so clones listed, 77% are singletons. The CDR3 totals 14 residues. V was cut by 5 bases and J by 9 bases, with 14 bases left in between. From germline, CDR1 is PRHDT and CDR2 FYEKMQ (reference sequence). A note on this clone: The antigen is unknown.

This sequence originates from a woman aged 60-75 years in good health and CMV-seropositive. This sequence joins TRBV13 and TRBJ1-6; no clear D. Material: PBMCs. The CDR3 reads CASSQAESSSPLHF. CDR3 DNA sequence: TGTGCCAGCAGCCAAGCGGAGAGCAGTTCACCCCTCCACTTT.